This passage covers 23 T cell receptor beta chains from one sample sequenced in a study of Ad26.COV2.S vaccination and SARS-CoV-2 variants (dated by TCRdb to the early 2020s). The treatment or condition label here, explained by the study, means: over 15 received Ad26.COV2.S at low or high dose, single or two shots; about 5 received placebo; per-sample allocation not given. Repertoires of vaccine and placebo recipients were sequenced from samples taken on day 63 after the first injection. The method was the immunoSEQ multiplex PCR assay. TCRdb's version of the immuneACCESS table is confined to in-frame rearrangements and falls short of the full clone set. An unresolved V gene accounts for under half of the shortfall where checked; the remainder is of unknown origin. The table for this sample lists about 350,000 clones; roughly 81% of them were counted only once. Roughly 3.3% of the sample lies in the top ten.

The material sequenced was peripheral blood, taken in a trial of Ad26.COV2.S vaccine versus placebo. Receptors originate from a person between 18 and 65 years old who received the Ad26.COV2.S COVID-19 vaccine or a placebo.

This clone turned up a few times. CDR3 residues: CASSFRDRDLYGYTF. As DNA, the CDR3 is TGTGCCAGCAGCTTCCGGGACAGGGATCTCTATGGCTACACCTTC. The chain links TRBV7-9 to TRBJ1-2, with 9 bases fitting TRBD1. Per germline, CDR1 SEHNR and CDR2 FQNEAQ (reference sequence). The CDR3 sequence is 15 residues long. Trimming at V came to 3 bases and at J to 4 bases, leaving 6 bases not matched to a gene.

This clone was recorded at least ten times. This rearrangement joins TRBV28 to TRBJ2-7, with 14 bases aligning to TRBD2. Germline CDR1 is MDHEN and CDR2 is SYDVKM. The CDR3 is made up of 15 amino acids. Trimming cost V 6 bases and J 4 bases; bases outside gene matches: 5. The CDR3 loop reads CASSRTSGRRYEQYF. The CDR3 DNA reads as TGTGCCAGCAGCCGGACTAGCGGGAGGCGTTACGAGCAGTACTTC.

V usage is TRBV7-2 and J usage is TRBJ2-1, with 13 bases lining up with TRBD2. Germline CDR1 reads SGHTA; CDR2 reads FQGNSA. V shed 1 base and J 4 bases; nucleotides not matched to a gene: 4. The CDR3 runs 17 residues. The CDR3 loop reads CASSLGTSGRSYNEQFF. CDR3 sequence (DNA): TGTGCCAGCAGCTTAGGGACTAGCGGGAGAAGTTACAATGAGCAGTTCTTC. Based on the CDR3 plus reference TRBV7-2 and TRBJ2-1, the full variable domain is GAGVSQSPSNKVTEKGKDVELRCDPISGHTALYWYRQSLGQGLEFLIYFQGNSAPDKSGLPSDRFSAERTGGSVSTLTIQRTQQEDSAVYLCASSLGTSGRSYNEQFFGPGTRLTVL.

J is TRBJ1-5 and V is TRBV3-1 (or the pseudogene TRBV3-2); no firm D call. V lost 1 base, J lost 0 bases, and 10 bases lay in between. Germline CDR1 is LGHDT and CDR2 is YNNKEL (reference sequence). The CDR3 sequence is 16 residues long. CDR3 nucleotide sequence: TGTGCCAGCAGCCAAGGAAACCAAAATAGCAATCAGCCCCAGCATTTT. Translating it yields CASSQGNQNSNQPQHF.

J is TRBJ1-2 and V is TRBV7-2; D gene uncertain. V lost 5 bases and J lost 1, with 11 bases in between. CDR3 length equals 14 residues. Germline values: CDR1 SGHTA, CDR2 FQGNSA. The CDR3 is CASSPQVVNYGYTF. The CDR3 coding sequence is TGTGCCAGCAGCCCCCAGGTGGTTAACTATGGCTACACCTTC.

The genes are TRBV27 and TRBJ1-1; tentatively, D is TRBD1 (5 bases). V was trimmed by 2 bases and J by 1 base, leaving 8 bases between them. The germline V gene encodes CDR1 MNHEY and CDR2 SMNVEV (reference sequence). The CDR3 runs to 14 residues. The CDR3 loop reads CASSLRGRNTEAFF. The CDR3 bases are TGTGCCAGCAGTTTAAGGGGCCGGAACACTGAAGCTTTCTTT.

This chain uses TRBV12-5 with TRBJ2-5; TRBD1 agrees at 7 bases. This CDR3 spans 13 amino acids. CDR1 is LGHNT, CDR2 FRNRAP, per germline. J lost 4 bases, V lost 6 bases, and 5 bases had no gene match. CDR3 residues: CASGVTGVETQYF. For the CDR3, the DNA is TGTGCTAGTGGGGTAACAGGGGTAGAGACCCAGTACTTC.

There are many counts of this clone. The rearrangement uses TRBV11-2 and TRBJ2-5; TRBD2 matches at 8 bases. The CDR3 is 17 residues long. Per germline, CDR1 SGHAT and CDR2 FQNNGV. Trimming cost V 5 bases and J 1 base; bases outside gene matches: 12. The CDR3 is CASSPRYSGMIQETQYF. The DNA of the CDR3 is TGTGCCAGCAGCCCCAGATATAGCGGGATGATCCAAGAGACCCAGTACTTC.

The V and J genes are TRBV5-4 and TRBJ2-7; D possibly uses TRBD1 or TRBD2 (5 bases each). Germline V gene lookup returns CDR1 SGHNT and CDR2 YYREEE (reference sequence). The CDR3 is 12 amino acids. Deletions cut 9 bases from V and 4 bases from J, with 14 bases between. The CDR3 bases are TGTGCCACCTCCTGGGGCGGGTACGAGCAGTACTTC. It codes for CATSWGGYEQYF. The whole variable domain, remainder taken from reference TRBV5-4 and TRBJ2-7, is ETGVTQSPTHLIKTRGQQVTLRCSSQSGHNTVSWYQQALGQGPQFIFQYYREEENGRGNFPPRFSGLQFPNYSSELNVNALELDDSALYLCATSWGGYEQYFGPGTRLTVT.

This chain joins TRBV28 and TRBJ2-7; TRBD1 is a possible D gene (8 bases). In germline, CDR1 is MDHEN, CDR2 SYDVKM. V dropped 5 bases and J dropped 3 bases, with 14 bases sitting between them. The CDR3 spans 14 residues. The CDR3 DNA is TGTGCCAGCAGTATCACAGGGGGGGGCTACGAGCAGTACTTC. It encodes CASSITGGGYEQYF.

The CDR3 DNA follows: TGCGCCAGCAGCGGAGACCCGGCTAAGACCCAGTACTTC. Amino acid sequence: CASSGDPAKTQYF. The V and J genes are TRBV10-1 and TRBJ2-5, with D hard to call. The CDR3 is made up of 13 amino acids. Trimming took off 6 bases at V and 6 bases at J, with 14 bases between the two ends. Germline-derived CDR1 and CDR2 are WNHNN and SYGVQD (reference sequence).

The chain employs TRBV18 and TRBJ1-2; possibly TRBD1 for D (5 bases). CDR1 is KGHSH and CDR2 is LQKENI in the germline V gene. The CDR3 extends over 14 amino acids. V was trimmed by 3 bases and J by 4 bases, leaving 12 bases between them. CDR3 nucleotide sequence: TGTGCCAGCTCACCCCCGACAGTTTCCTATGGCTACACCTTC. Translation gives CASSPPTVSYGYTF.

The V and J genes are TRBV3-1 (or the pseudogene TRBV3-2) and TRBJ2-2; TRBD1 matches at 8 bases. The junction had 3 bases not matched to a gene; V was cut back by 2 bases and J by 4 bases. The CDR3 runs to 15 residues. Germline CDR1 is LGHDT and CDR2 is YNNKEL (reference sequence). CDR3 nucleotide sequence: TGTGCCAGCAGCCAAAGGGACAGGCCCACCGGGGAGCTGTTTTTT. This translates into CASSQRDRPTGELFF.

This clone was seen at least ten times. The same CDR3 can be traced to other DNA sequences in this sample. The V gene is TRBV7-6, the J gene TRBJ2-1; TRBD2 matches 8 bases. Germline loops: CDR1 SGHVS, CDR2 FNYEAQ. Trimming took 1 base from V and 6 from J; bases not matched to a gene: 5. This CDR3 spans 15 amino acids. The CDR3 coding sequence is TGTGCCAGCAGCTTAGTCCTAGCGGGTGGCAATGAGCAGTTCTTC. Encoded protein: CASSLVLAGGNEQFF. The whole variable domain, filled in from reference TRBV7-6 and TRBJ2-1, reads GAGVSQSPRYKVTKRGQDVALRCDPISGHVSLYWYRQALGQGPEFLTYFNYEAQQDKSGLPNDRFSAERPEGSISTLTIQRTEQRDSAMYRCASSLVLAGGNEQFFGPGTRLTVL.

The chain links TRBV19 to TRBJ2-1; 10 bases match TRBD2. CDR3 size: 16 residues. The V gene's germline CDR1 is LNHDA and CDR2 SQIVND (reference sequence). Germline trimming cut 4 bases from V and 2 bases from J; bases unmatched to any gene: 5. DNA of the CDR3: TGTGCCAGTAGTACCCTACTAGCGGGGCCCTACAATGAGCAGTTCTTC. Translating gives CASSTLLAGPYNEQFF.

The chain links TRBV7-2 to TRBJ2-7; D is possibly TRBD2 (7 bases). V was pared by 11 bases and J by 0 bases, with 20 bases between. This CDR3 has 15 residues. CDR1 is SGHTA, CDR2 FQGNSA, per germline. The CDR3 spells CAVKVGASGSYEQYF. In nucleotides, the CDR3 is TGTGCCGTGAAGGTGGGGGCTAGCGGCTCCTACGAGCAGTACTTC.

Only one count was recorded for this clone. The V gene is TRBV18, the J gene TRBJ1-1; 8 bases line up with TRBD1. Germline CDR1 reads KGHSH; CDR2 reads LQKENI. The CDR3 extends over 13 amino acids. The V segment lost 3 bases and the J segment 7 bases; nucleotides outside the gene matches: 4. The CDR3 region has the DNA TGTGCCAGCTCACCCCGGGACAGGCTTGAAGCTTTCTTT. Translation gives CASSPRDRLEAFF.

This chain joins TRBV27 and TRBJ2-1, with 10 bases lining up with TRBD2. In germline, CDR1 is MNHEY, CDR2 SMNVEV (reference sequence). This CDR3 has 14 residues. V was clipped by 1 base and J by 7 bases; unmatched bases: 1. The CDR3 DNA is TGTGCCAGCAGTTTATTACTAGCGGGGAATGAGCAGTTCTTC. Translation: CASSLLLAGNEQFF.

This chain joins TRBV4-3 and TRBJ2-1; perhaps TRBD2 as D (5 bases). Germline CDR1 reads LGHNA; CDR2 reads YSLEER. The CDR3 totals 17 residues. V lost 0 bases to trimming and J lost 2 bases, with 14 bases between them. As DNA, the CDR3 is TGCGCCAGCAGCCAAGATAGGGTCGAGCGGACCTACAATGAGCAGTTCTTC. This translates into CASSQDRVERTYNEQFF.

The CDR3 nucleotides are TGTGCCAGCAAAAGTCCCAATCAGCCCCAGCATTTT. This sequence encodes CASKSPNQPQHF. The rearrangement links TRBV28 to TRBJ1-5; no clear D. CDR1 is MDHEN, CDR2 SYDVKM, per germline. V was pared by 7 bases and J by 3 bases, with 7 bases between. The length of the CDR3 is 12 residues.

This clone was observed many times. This chain links TRBV30 with TRBJ2-7; no definite D call. Germline loops: CDR1 GTSNPN, CDR2 SVGIG (reference sequence). The germline V and J ends were trimmed by 6 bases and 2 bases, with 11 bases remaining between them. This CDR3 has 12 amino acids. CDR3: CACQSGAYEQYF. The CDR3 coding sequence is TGTGCCTGCCAGTCTGGGGCCTACGAGCAGTACTTC. The whole variable domain, filled in from reference TRBV30 and TRBJ2-7, reads SQTIHQWPATLVQPVGSPLSLECTVEGTSNPNLYWYRQAAGRGLQLLFYSVGIGQISSEVPQNLSASRPQDRQFILSSKKLLLSDSGFYLCACQSGAYEQYFGPGTRLTVT.

The rearrangement joins TRBV3-1 (or the pseudogene TRBV3-2) to TRBJ2-3; 14 bases map to TRBD2. V lost 1 base to trimming and J lost 5 bases; unmatched junction nucleotides: 5. There are 17 residues in the CDR3. Germline CDR1 is LGHDT and CDR2 is YNNKEL (reference sequence). CDR3 DNA sequence: TGTGCCAGCAGCCAAGCGGGACTAGCGGGAGCCGGAGATACGCAGTATTTT. This gives the protein CASSQAGLAGAGDTQYF.

The chain couples TRBV24-1 to TRBJ2-1; weak D call: TRBD2 (6 bases). There are 16 residues in the CDR3. The V gene lost 4 bases and the J gene lost 8 bases, with 20 bases spanning the gap. Germline V CDR1 and CDR2: KGHDR, SFDVKD. The DNA for the CDR3 is TGTGCCACCAGTGACCCAGGAGGGCAGGGATTGGATGAGCAGTTCTTC. Protein sequence: CATSDPGGQGLDEQFF.